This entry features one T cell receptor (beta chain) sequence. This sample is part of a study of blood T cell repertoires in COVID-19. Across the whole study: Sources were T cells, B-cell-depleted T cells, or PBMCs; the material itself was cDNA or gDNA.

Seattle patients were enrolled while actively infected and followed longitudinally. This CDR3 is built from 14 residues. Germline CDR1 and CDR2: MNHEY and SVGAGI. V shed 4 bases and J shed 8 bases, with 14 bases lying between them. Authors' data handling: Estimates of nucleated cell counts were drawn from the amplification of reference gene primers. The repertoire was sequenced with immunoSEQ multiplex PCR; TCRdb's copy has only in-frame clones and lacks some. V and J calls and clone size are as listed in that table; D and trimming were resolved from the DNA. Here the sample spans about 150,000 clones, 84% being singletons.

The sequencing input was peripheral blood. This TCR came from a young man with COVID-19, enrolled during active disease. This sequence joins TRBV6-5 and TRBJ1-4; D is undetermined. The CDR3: CASSSPDGGEKLFF. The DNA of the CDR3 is TGTGCCAGCAGTTCCCCGGACGGCGGGGAAAAACTGTTTTTT.